This TCR beta chain came from a study of T cell responses to AZD1222 COVID-19 vaccine. Study observations and caveats: Spike-spanning, vaccine-associated CD4 TCRs were dominant at 160-218 and 743-854. The reported proportion of spike-specific TCRs targeting unmutated variant regions was nearly half. Spike-specific TCR breadth rose after two AZD1222 doses, and depth rose as well. In a largely white British group with more females than males, clonal diversity was possibly underestimated.

Assay used: immunoSEQ multiplex PCR; TCRdb lists only in-frame clones, some missing. The profile shows 90,000 to 150,000 clones, 85% to 90% of them singletons. This clone has only one observation. Its antigen remains unidentified. The CDR3 loop spans 15 amino acids. Germline CDR1 SGHNT, CDR2 YENEEA. V lost 4 bases and J 1 base, leaving 13 bases between the germline ends. The sample was peripheral blood, taken 28 days after the second AZD1222 dose. This TCR derives from an adult who received the AZD1222 COVID-19 vaccine. V is TRBV11-3 and J is TRBJ1-1; weak D call: TRBD1 (6 bases). In nucleotides, the CDR3 is TGTGCCAGCAGCTCGCGGGGACAAACGAACACTGAAGCTTTCTTT. Translated, it gives CASSSRGQTNTEAFF.